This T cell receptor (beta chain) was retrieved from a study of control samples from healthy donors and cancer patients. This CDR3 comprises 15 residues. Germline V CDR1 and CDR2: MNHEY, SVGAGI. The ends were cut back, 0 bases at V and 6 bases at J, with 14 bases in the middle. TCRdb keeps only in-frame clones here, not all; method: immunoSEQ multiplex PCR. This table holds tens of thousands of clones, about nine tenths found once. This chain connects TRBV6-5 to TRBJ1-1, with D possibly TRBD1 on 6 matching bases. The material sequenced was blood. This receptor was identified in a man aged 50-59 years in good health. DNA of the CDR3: TGTGCCAGCAGTTACTCTGAGGGGGTAATGGCTGAAGCTTTCTTT. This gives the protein CASSYSEGVMAEAFF.